One and the same sample provided the 30 T cell receptor beta chains below, sequenced in a study of blood T cell repertoires in COVID-19. Sequencing used immunoSEQ multiplex PCR; TCRdb keeps in-frame clones, though not all of them. The sample has about 130,000 clones; more than 80% are singletons. Sequencing used peripheral blood. The receptors derive from a human donor in a cohort sampled during active COVID-19.

Here the CDR3 DNA reads TGTGCCAGCAGCCATAGGGGCGGCTCCTACAATGAGCAGTTCTTC. Translating gives CASSHRGGSYNEQFF. V and J are TRBV7-2 and TRBJ2-1, with a tentative D call TRBD1 (5 bases). V lost 5 bases and J 0 bases, leaving 11 bases between the germline ends. CDR1 is SGHTA and CDR2 is FQGNSA in the germline V gene. CDR3 size: 15 residues.

The chain is built from TRBV4-3 and TRBJ2-3; the D gene is possibly TRBD2 (6 bases). Germline V gene lookup returns CDR1 LGHNA and CDR2 YSLEER. Trimming took 0 bases from V and 3 from J, leaving 16 bases between them. The CDR3 runs 17 residues. CDR3 amino acids: CASSQDRSGGVTDTQYF. CDR3 nucleotides: TGCGCCAGCAGCCAAGATCGATCAGGAGGGGTGACAGATACGCAGTATTTT.

This clone was found once. This rearrangement joins TRBV19 to TRBJ1-2; possible D gene TRBD1, 6 bases. Per the germline V gene, CDR1 is LNHDA and CDR2 is SQIVND (reference sequence). V was cut by 5 bases and J by 8 bases, with 15 bases left in between. CDR3 length: 13 residues. CDR3 protein: CASSPGTPKGYTF. As DNA, the CDR3 is TGTGCCAGTAGTCCCGGGACACCTAAAGGCTACACCTTC.

The gene calls are TRBV30 and TRBJ1-2; 7 bases fit TRBD1. Germline trimming cut 6 bases from V and 4 bases from J; bases unmatched to any gene: 5. This CDR3 region has 12 residues. Germline V gives CDR1 GTSNPN, CDR2 SVGIG (reference sequence). CDR3 protein: CACLQGLYGYTF. CDR3 DNA: TGTGCCTGCCTACAGGGGCTCTATGGCTACACCTTC.

This chain links TRBV5-6 with TRBJ2-7; D may be TRBD1 (6 bases). Trimming pared 0 bases from V and 3 bases from J, leaving 13 bases between. Germline loops: CDR1 SGHDT, CDR2 YYEEEE. The CDR3 has 15 amino acids. The CDR3 DNA follows: TGTGCCAGCAGCTTGGGGATTCGGACAGACTACGAGCAGTACGTC. Translated, it gives CASSLGIRTDYEQYV.

V is TRBV6-5 and J is TRBJ1-6; 8 bases are a match to TRBD1. Losses at the gene ends were 2 bases for V and 8 bases for J; bases not matched to a gene: 8. The CDR3 consists of 16 residues. The germline V gene has CDR1 MNHEY and CDR2 SVGAGI. The CDR3 is CASSYTRQGIDSPLHF. As DNA, the CDR3 is TGTGCCAGCAGTTACACTAGACAGGGGATTGATTCACCCCTCCACTTT.

J is TRBJ2-7 and V is TRBV5-4, with 8 bases matching TRBD1. CDR3 length equals 15 residues. Germline V gene data show CDR1 as SGHNT and CDR2 as YYREEE (reference sequence). J gave up 4 bases and V 4 bases, and 10 bases lay outside the gene matches. The CDR3: CASSQRQGRSYEQYF. CDR3 bases: TGTGCCAGCAGCCAAAGACAGGGGAGGTCGTACGAGCAGTACTTC.

The rearrangement uses TRBV2 and TRBJ2-5; D possibly corresponds to TRBD1 (6 bases). Germline lookup yields CDR1 SNHLY and CDR2 FYNNEI. Trimming stripped 6 bases from V and 2 bases from J, with 16 bases between. This CDR3 region has 15 residues. CDR3 in amino acids: CASRHQEGGQETQYF. The CDR3 coding sequence is TGTGCCAGCAGGCATCAGGAAGGGGGACAAGAGACCCAGTACTTC.

The chain combines TRBV10-3 with TRBJ1-1, with D unclear. V lost 5 bases and J lost 3, with 16 bases in between. CDR1 is ENHRY, CDR2 SYGVKD, per germline. The CDR3 length is 15 residues. DNA for the CDR3: TGTGCCATCAGTCCCCCAACGCACACACACACTGAAGCTTTCTTT. Amino acid sequence: CAISPPTHTHTEAFF.

This chain joins TRBV7-9 and TRBJ2-1, with no clear D. V was trimmed by 0 bases and J by 9 bases, leaving 9 bases between them. CDR1 is SEHNR, CDR2 FQNEAQ, per germline (reference sequence). The CDR3 is 13 residues long. The CDR3 nucleotides are TGTGCCAGCAGCTTAGCAGGAGTGGGTGAGCAGTTCTTC. Residues: CASSLAGVGEQFF.

V and J are TRBV5-4 and TRBJ1-1; D not certain. Between the trimmed V and J ends, which lost 0 bases and 0 bases, there was a span of 12 bases. From germline, CDR1 is SGHNT and CDR2 YYREEE (reference sequence). The CDR3 is made up of 16 amino acids. In nucleotides, the CDR3 is TGTGCCAGCAGCTTGGGGCTACGGAGCCTGAACACTGAAGCTTTCTTT. Protein: CASSLGLRSLNTEAFF.

The J gene is TRBJ1-5, the V gene TRBV30; perhaps TRBD1 as D (5 bases). CDR3 length equals 13 residues. The V gene's germline CDR1 is GTSNPN and CDR2 SVGIG (reference sequence). Trimming shortened V by 1 base and J by 5 bases, and 9 bases separated the two germline ends. The CDR3: CAWSDRPDQPQHF. CDR3 nucleotide sequence: TGTGCCTGGAGTGACAGGCCAGATCAGCCCCAGCATTTT.

This chain links TRBV5-1 with TRBJ2-7; D gene uncertain. Germline V CDR1 and CDR2: SGHRS, YFSETQ. Trimming cost V 4 bases and J 0 bases, with 8 bases left between them. The CDR3 is 13 residues long. Here the CDR3 reads CASSVSSSYEQYF. CDR3 sequence (DNA): TGCGCCAGCAGCGTGTCGAGCTCCTACGAGCAGTACTTC.

This clone was found once. The chain uses TRBV4-1 and TRBJ2-1, with TRBD2 matching 8 bases. Trimming cost V 1 base and J 1 base; bases outside gene matches: 3. The length of the CDR3 is 16 residues. Germline V lookup: CDR1 MGHRA, CDR2 YSYEKL. The CDR3 loop is CASSQASGSSYNEQFF. The CDR3, as DNA: TGCGCCAGCAGCCAAGCGAGCGGGAGTTCCTACAATGAGCAGTTCTTC.

J is TRBJ2-3 and V is TRBV5-1; the D gene is possibly TRBD1 (6 bases). Germline CDR1 SGHRS, CDR2 YFSETQ. V dropped 3 bases and J dropped 6 bases, with 14 bases sitting between them. The CDR3 totals 14 residues. The chain's CDR3 is CASSSMPGEDTQYF. Written as DNA, the CDR3 is TGCGCCAGCAGCTCGATGCCAGGGGAGGATACGCAGTATTTT. Full variable domain (remainder filled in from reference TRBV5-1 and TRBJ2-3): KAGVTQTPRYLIKTRGQQVTLSCSPISGHRSVSWYQQTPGQGLQFLFEYFSETQRNKGNFPGRFSGRQFSNSRSEMNVSTLELGDSALYLCASSSMPGEDTQYFGPGTRLTVL.

The chain joins TRBV6-5 to TRBJ2-3; 7 bases line up with TRBD1. The V segment lost 6 bases and the J segment 2 bases; nucleotides outside the gene matches: 8. Germline V CDR1 and CDR2: MNHEY, SVGAGI. The CDR3 contains 15 residues. CDR3 sequence (DNA): TGTGCCAGCAGGATGGGACAGCTGGCCACAGATACGCAGTATTTT. This gives the protein CASRMGQLATDTQYF.

This clone appeared a few times. The chain joins TRBV27 to TRBJ1-1; perhaps TRBD1 as D (6 bases). Germline assignment: CDR1 MNHEY and CDR2 SMNVEV (reference sequence). V was pared by 0 bases and J by 2 bases, with 13 bases between. CDR3 size: 16 residues. Written as DNA, the CDR3 is TGTGCCAGCAGTTTATCAGCGTGGGACATAAACACTGAAGCTTTCTTT. Amino acids: CASSLSAWDINTEAFF.

This chain links TRBV6-5 with TRBJ2-7, with D tentatively TRBD2 (6 bases). Germline loops: CDR1 MNHEY, CDR2 SVGAGI. Trimming shortened V by 10 bases and J by 1 base, and 14 bases separated the two germline ends. The CDR3 is 13 residues long. The CDR3 coding sequence is TGTGCCACGACCGGGACTGGGTCCTACGAGCAGTACTTC. Amino acid sequence: CATTGTGSYEQYF.

This clone was seen just once. The CDR3 DNA sequence: TGCGCCAGCAGCTTGGCAGGGAGGGCCAGCTCCTATAATTCACCCCTCCACTTT. It specifies CASSLAGRASSYNSPLHF. The chain links TRBV5-1 to TRBJ1-6, with D maybe TRBD1 (5 bases). The CDR3 sequence is 18 residues long. V shed 0 bases and J shed 0 bases, with 13 bases lying between them. Germline V CDR1 and CDR2: SGHRS, YFSETQ.

This clone has just one count. The chain joins TRBV19 to TRBJ2-5, with 7 bases aligning to TRBD2. Germline V gene sequence: CDR1 LNHDA, CDR2 SQIVND (reference sequence). CDR3 length: 15 residues. V gave up 4 bases and J gave up 5 bases; unmatched junction bases: 10. In DNA, the CDR3 is TGTGCCAGTAGTACAGCGGGAAGGATGGCTGAGACCCAGTACTTC. Protein: CASSTAGRMAETQYF.

The V and J genes are TRBV2 and TRBJ2-5; 8 positions agree with TRBD2. CDR3 length equals 16 residues. Looked up from germline, CDR1 is SNHLY and CDR2 is FYNNEI. V gave up 6 bases and J gave up 5 bases; unmatched junction bases: 14. DNA for the CDR3: TGTGCCAGCAGCCACCCTTTGGTAGCGGGGCGGGAGACCCAGTACTTC. Its translation: CASSHPLVAGRETQYF.

The J gene is TRBJ1-1, the V gene TRBV7-2; 8 positions match TRBD1. Trimming at V came to 0 bases and at J to 1 base, leaving 1 base not matched to a gene. The CDR3 totals 15 residues. Germline CDR1 reads SGHTA; CDR2 reads FQGNSA. DNA of the CDR3: TGTGCCAGCAGCTTAGCCGGGACAGGGAACACTGAAGCTTTCTTT. It yields the protein CASSLAGTGNTEAFF.

The genes are TRBV6-5 and TRBJ1-3; D is uncertain. Trimming took off 6 bases at V and 1 base at J, with 13 bases between the two ends. The CDR3 contains 15 residues. Germline loops: CDR1 MNHEY, CDR2 SVGAGI. CDR3 DNA: TGTGCCAGCAGCCAAACAGCCTCTTCTGGAAACACCATATATTTT. It yields the protein CASSQTASSGNTIYF.

The chain has TRBV6-2 or TRBV6-3 and TRBJ2-7, with a weak D call TRBD1 (6 bases). V was cut by 2 bases and J by 6 bases, with 11 bases left in between. The CDR3 runs to 13 residues. Germline CDR1 and CDR2: MNHEY and SVGEGT. The CDR3 DNA is TGTGCCAGCAGTTACCTTGTCAGGGGCGAGCAGTACGTC. This sequence encodes CASSYLVRGEQYV.

This chain connects TRBV7-2 to TRBJ2-3; 13 bases line up with TRBD2. The germline gives CDR1 SGHTA, CDR2 FQGNSA. Trimming took 3 bases from V and 4 from J; bases not matched to a gene: 4. The CDR3 is 16 residues long. The CDR3 sequence is CASSLTSGRQSDTQYF. The CDR3 coding sequence is TGTGCCAGCAGCTTGACTAGCGGGAGGCAATCAGATACGCAGTATTTT.

With regard to this clone: Mismatch with germline at one junction end may stem from a read error. The genes are TRBV5-5 and TRBJ2-7, with TRBD1 matching over 7 bases. The CDR3 is 13 residues long. CDR1 SGHKS and CDR2 YYEKEE come from the germline V gene (reference sequence). The CDR3 loop is CASSLTGALVGDF. The DNA of the CDR3 is TGTGCCAGCAGCTTGACAGGGGCCCTCGTCGGGGACTTC.

The chain carries TRBV6-2 or TRBV6-3 and TRBJ1-3; D remains unclear. Trimming stripped 3 bases from V and 0 bases from J, with 15 bases between. CDR3 length equals 17 residues. Looked up from germline, CDR1 is MNHEY and CDR2 is SVGEGT. This chain's CDR3 is CASSYRHPVDSGNTIYF. CDR3 nucleotide sequence: TGTGCCAGCAGTTATAGACATCCTGTCGACTCTGGAAACACCATATATTTT.

V is TRBV6-2 or TRBV6-3 and J is TRBJ1-5; D remains unclear. Per germline, CDR1 MNHEY and CDR2 SVGEGT. This CDR3 comprises 13 residues. Trimming took off 6 bases at V and 4 bases at J, with 10 bases between the two ends. This chain's CDR3 is CASSRRENQPQHF. CDR3 in DNA: TGTGCCAGCAGCCGACGGGAGAATCAGCCCCAGCATTTT.

The chain recombines TRBV5-5 with TRBJ1-1; TRBD1 might be the D (6 bases). The germline gives CDR1 SGHKS, CDR2 YYEKEE (reference sequence). V was pared by 1 base and J by 5 bases, with 12 bases between. This CDR3 comprises 14 residues. The CDR3 DNA is TGTGCCAGCAGCTTGAGGGCAGGGGTGACTGAAGCTTTCTTT. Its translation is CASSLRAGVTEAFF.

This clone has more than one count but fewer than ten. The J gene is TRBJ2-1, the V gene TRBV2; maybe TRBD2 (6 bases). V gave up 11 bases and J gave up 5 bases, with 16 bases separating them. CDR3 length equals 13 residues. The V gene's germline CDR1 is SNHLY and CDR2 FYNNEI. CDR3 in DNA: TGTGCCCTCACGGCGGAGGGGAACAATGAGCAGTTCTTC. Its protein product is CALTAEGNNEQFF. Drawing the rest from reference TRBV2 and TRBJ2-1, the complete variable domain is EPEVTQTPSHQVTQMGQEVILRCVPISNHLYFYWYRQILGQKVEFLVSFYNNEISEKSEIFDDQFSVERPDGSNFTLKIRSTKLEDSAMYFCALTAEGNNEQFFGPGTRLTVL.